The rows below give T cell receptor beta chains drawn from one sample of a study of memory CD4+ T cells and cytomegalovirus serostatus. This table comes from immunoSEQ multiplex PCR, and its TCRdb copy is limited to in-frame clones, with some not included. The sample records around 40,000 clones, roughly 80% being singletons. Specimen: memory CD4+ T cells from blood. Receptor source: an adult in good health and CMV-seronegative. Each CDR3 is given with its conserved first and last residue.

V | CDR3
TRBV5-1 | CASSLQGAQETQYF
TRBV11-2 | CASSVQGTDTQYF
TRBV6-1 | CASSEGQIYGYTF
TRBV9 | CASSVAGSPSYNEQFF
TRBV7-8 | CASSASTVDSPLHF
TRBV9 | CASSPRDATGDEKLFF
TRBV9 | CASSVESGKSYGYTF
TRBV21-1 | CASSRPGQGMRETQYF
TRBV7-6 | CASSLTPTGNSYEQYF
TRBV7-2 | CASKGLANTGELFF
TRBV7-8 | CASSPMGMYNTEAFF
TRBV9 | CASSVAGNAAGYTF
TRBV18 | CASSPPGQATNEKLFF
TRBV29-1 | CSAAQGAKNIQYF
TRBV11-2 | CASSLTRAEGGTEAFF
TRBV11-2 | CASNRGLAGVEQYF
TRBV5-4 | CASSPGTSGGFREQFF
TRBV2 | CASRGPQSSYNSPLHF
TRBV6-1 | CASSERQVRNQPQHF
TRBV5-1 | CASRQGQVATNEKLFF
TRBV7-2 | CASSLDHEQFF
TRBV11-3 | CASSDTGQGTDTQYF
TRBV2 | CASRDNRGNGELFF
TRBV7-2 | CASSLEVGLSGNTIYF
TRBV30 | CAWSKPLQGYGYTF
TRBV7-6 | CASSPRLAGGEETQYF
TRBV5-6 | CASSQGTGRGLGPQHF
TRBV30 | CAWTGNNSPLHF
TRBV13 | CASSLWTGEKGGYTF
TRBV5-4 | CASSYSGGGETQYF
TRBV2 | CASRDTANYGYTF
TRBV25-1 | CASKRTDNSPLHF
TRBV5-1 | CASSASGGAEYEQFF
TRBV2 | CASSENRPSNQPQHF
TRBV30 | CAWTRQGNTEAFF
TRBV11-2 | CASSPLSSGNTIYF
TRBV7-3 | CASSLGTGDGETQYF
TRBV19 | CASSARGAGGYNEQFF
TRBV2 | CASSGTERGGRSNQPQHF
TRBV29-1 | CSLLGRSTDTQYF
TRBV14 | CASSRTGTMNTEAFF
TRBV4-1 | CASSQAGFNEQFF
TRBV2 | CASSERGQGGSPLHF
TRBV11-2 | CASRKPGQVTGELFF
TRBV11-2 | CASLKDPREAGYTF
TRBV9 | CASSVRSGGSTDTQYF
TRBV29-1 | CSVEGRQLTEAFF
TRBV5-4 | CASSFSRNTEAFF
TRBV6-1 | CASSDRASNEQFF